A single TCR beta chain is shown here with its context. This specimen belongs to a study of blood T cell repertoires in COVID-19. Study summary: PBMCs, B-cell-depleted T cells, or T cells provided the cDNA or gDNA that made up the material.

The CDR3 covers 14 residues. Germline V gene lookup returns CDR1 LNHDA and CDR2 SQIVND (reference sequence). Trimming pared 6 bases from V and 4 bases from J, leaving 15 bases between. Authors' methods: Reference gene primer amplification gave estimated nucleated cell counts. The data were produced by immunoSEQ multiplex PCR, yet TCRdb's version contains in-frame clones alone and is incomplete. That table furnishes V, J and clone size, whereas the DNA furnished D and trimming. The sample has over 150,000 clones, roughly 88% seen once. The receptor's source is a man aged 55 to 70 with COVID-19, enrolled during active disease. The V gene is TRBV19, the J gene TRBJ1-1, with D possibly TRBD1 on 6 matching bases. The sample was peripheral blood. The CDR3, as DNA: TGTGCCAGTAGAAGGACAGTCCTGGGCACTGAAGCTTTCTTT. Residues: CASRRTVLGTEAFF.